This is a list of T cell receptor beta chains from one sample in a study of blood T cell repertoires in COVID-19. TCRdb's copy holds only in-frame clones and misses some; the assay was immunoSEQ multiplex PCR. The data contain around 160,000 clones, more than 80% of them seen just once; the ten biggest clones take up more than 7%. Sequencing was done on a sample of peripheral blood. Receptors originate from a human donor with acute or convalescent COVID-19. The donor label of this sample is uncertain. Each CDR3 is given with its conserved first and last residue. Fields, in order: D gene, V gene, J gene, clone size, CDR3 protein, CDR3 DNA. D genes are given only for firm matches. Part of the rows lack a size; the others show once, few, many or a class for expanded clones.

d_call: -; v_call: TRBV5-1; j_call: TRBJ1-2; clone_size: -; cdr3_aa: CASSSSGDNYGYTF; cdr3_nt: TGCGCCAGCAGCTCTTCAGGGGACAACTATGGCTACACCTTC
d_call: TRBD1; v_call: TRBV5-1; j_call: TRBJ1-4; clone_size: -; cdr3_aa: CASSNSGGGGEKLFF; cdr3_nt: TGCGCCAGCAGCAATTCAGGGGGAGGAGGGGAAAAACTGTTTTTT
d_call: TRBD2; v_call: TRBV10-3; j_call: TRBJ2-3; clone_size: -; cdr3_aa: CAITERGSTDTQYF; cdr3_nt: TGTGCCATCACAGAGCGGGGGAGCACAGATACGCAGTATTTT
d_call: -; v_call: TRBV29-1; j_call: TRBJ1-1; clone_size: -; cdr3_aa: CSVSRGDTEAFF; cdr3_nt: TGCAGCGTGAGTAGGGGTGACACTGAAGCTTTCTTT
d_call: -; v_call: TRBV3-1/TRBV3-2; j_call: TRBJ2-1; clone_size: -; cdr3_aa: CASTYRASYNEQFF; cdr3_nt: TGTGCCAGCACTTACAGGGCATCCTACAATGAGCAGTTCTTC
d_call: -; v_call: TRBV6-1; j_call: TRBJ1-2; clone_size: once; cdr3_aa: CASSEARTRRGYTF; cdr3_nt: TGTGCCAGCAGTGAAGCGCGAACCAGGAGGGGCTACACCTTC
d_call: -; v_call: TRBV7-9; j_call: TRBJ2-2; clone_size: once; cdr3_aa: CASSLGAGAGELFF; cdr3_nt: TGTGCCAGCAGCTTAGGGGCAGGGGCCGGGGAGCTGTTTTTT
d_call: TRBD1; v_call: TRBV19; j_call: TRBJ1-3; clone_size: -; cdr3_aa: CASGDRADGNTIYF; cdr3_nt: TGTGCCAGTGGGGACAGGGCTGATGGAAACACCATATATTTT
d_call: -; v_call: TRBV19; j_call: TRBJ2-3; clone_size: -; cdr3_aa: CASSPGTRTDTQYF; cdr3_nt: TGTGCCAGTAGTCCCGGGACACGCACAGATACGCAGTATTTT
d_call: TRBD1; v_call: TRBV7-2; j_call: TRBJ1-2; clone_size: -; cdr3_aa: CASSTPTGGGGYTF; cdr3_nt: TGTGCCAGCAGCACACCGACAGGGGGTGGTGGCTACACCTTC
d_call: TRBD2; v_call: TRBV24-1; j_call: TRBJ2-2; clone_size: -; cdr3_aa: CATSDTSGGKVGELFF; cdr3_nt: TGTGCCACCAGTGATACTAGCGGGGGTAAAGTCGGGGAGCTGTTTTTT
d_call: TRBD1; v_call: TRBV2; j_call: TRBJ1-6; clone_size: -; cdr3_aa: CASGQALSPLHF; cdr3_nt: TGTGCCAGTGGACAGGCTTTATCACCCCTCCACTTT
d_call: TRBD2; v_call: TRBV5-1; j_call: TRBJ2-3; clone_size: -; cdr3_aa: CASSPERGRGTDTQYF; cdr3_nt: TGCGCCAGCAGCCCAGAGCGGGGGAGGGGGACAGATACGCAGTATTTT
d_call: -; v_call: TRBV6-5; j_call: TRBJ2-3; clone_size: -; cdr3_aa: CASSWSGSTDTQYF; cdr3_nt: TGTGCCAGCAGTTGGAGCGGTAGCACAGATACGCAGTATTTT
d_call: TRBD2; v_call: TRBV7-8; j_call: TRBJ2-3; clone_size: -; cdr3_aa: CASNLLAGLADTQYF; cdr3_nt: TGTGCCAGCAACCTACTAGCGGGGTTGGCAGATACGCAGTATTTT
d_call: -; v_call: TRBV5-6; j_call: TRBJ1-2; clone_size: few; cdr3_aa: CASILGREGVDYGYTF; cdr3_nt: TGTGCCAGCATTCTCGGGAGGGAGGGGGTTGACTATGGCTACACCTTC
d_call: TRBD2; v_call: TRBV5-4; j_call: TRBJ2-1; clone_size: -; cdr3_aa: CASSLVAGGHNEQFF; cdr3_nt: TGTGCCAGCAGCTTGGTAGCGGGGGGTCACAATGAGCAGTTCTTC
d_call: TRBD2; v_call: TRBV10-2; j_call: TRBJ2-2; clone_size: -; cdr3_aa: CASKGTSGGARTGELFF; cdr3_nt: TGCGCCAGCAAAGGGACTAGCGGGGGGGCAAGGACCGGGGAGCTGTTTTTT
d_call: -; v_call: TRBV7-9; j_call: TRBJ2-7; clone_size: few; cdr3_aa: CASSLGTPPYEQYF; cdr3_nt: TGTGCCAGCAGCTTAGGGACACCTCCTTACGAGCAGTACTTC
d_call: TRBD2; v_call: TRBV2; j_call: TRBJ2-2; clone_size: -; cdr3_aa: CASSASGGATGELFF; cdr3_nt: TGTGCCAGCAGTGCTAGCGGGGGGGCAACCGGGGAGCTGTTTTTT
d_call: TRBD1; v_call: TRBV15; j_call: TRBJ2-2; clone_size: -; cdr3_aa: CATSRAGTGVAGELFF; cdr3_nt: TGTGCCACCAGCAGAGCCGGGACAGGGGTAGCCGGGGAGCTGTTTTTT
d_call: TRBD1; v_call: TRBV27; j_call: TRBJ1-6; clone_size: -; cdr3_aa: CASKDVPGGSGSPLHF; cdr3_nt: TGTGCCAGCAAGGATGTTCCAGGGGGCTCAGGTTCACCCCTCCACTTT
d_call: -; v_call: TRBV6-5; j_call: TRBJ1-1; clone_size: once; cdr3_aa: CASQVGGSTEAFF; cdr3_nt: TGTGCCAGCCAGGTGGGGGGGAGCACTGAAGCTTTCTTT